This T cell receptor (beta chain) was documented in a study of shared clonotypes between healthy human individuals. Looking at the study overall: Donors, aged 18 to 49, were a couple of women and three men.

Study-wide points: Memory subsets generally showed lower estimated richness than naive subsets.

Method: immunoSEQ multiplex PCR; TCRdb's copy keeps in-frame clones and lacks some. The sample consists of some 900,000 clones, approximately 76% of them appearing once. Germline CDR1 MNHEY, CDR2 SMNVEV (reference sequence). Trimming removed 4 bases from V and 3 bases from J, with 16 bases in between. This CDR3 is 16 amino acids long. This clone has a handful of counts. What it recognizes is unknown. Sequencing was done on a sample of memory CD4+ T cells sorted from blood. Noted subset: CD45RA-negative fraction. The clonotype comes from a man younger than 35 in good health. The chain carries TRBV27 and TRBJ2-4; D may be TRBD1 (5 bases). CDR3 residues: CASSYLAGNVKNIQYF. CDR3 DNA: TGTGCCAGCAGTTATTTGGCAGGGAATGTCAAAAACATTCAGTACTTC.